The following is a T cell receptor beta chain sequence with its context. Its antigen is undetermined. Assay: immunoSEQ multiplex PCR; the TCRdb copy retains only in-frame clones and omits some. The sample carries some 61,000 clones, roughly 87% recorded once. This entry comes from a study of T cell responses to AZD1222 COVID-19 vaccine. Study-wide results and limits: Seropositivity was recorded at baseline in only 6 or 7 AZD1222 recipients. Donors were chiefly white British, with a greater number of females, and clonal diversity was perhaps underestimated. Every sample of the repertoires postdated the peak T cell response.

Germline CDR1 reads SGHVS; CDR2 reads FQNEAQ. The CDR3 covers 15 residues. Trimming cost V 2 bases and J 2 bases, with 13 bases left between them. The clonotype was recovered from an adult in good health. The sequenced sample was peripheral blood, obtained on day 0 of AZD1222 vaccination. This sequence joins TRBV7-8 and TRBJ2-7; D is unresolved. The CDR3 DNA sequence: TGTGCCAGCAGCTTAATCGTCACCTACACCTACGAGCAGTACTTC. Translated, it gives CASSLIVTYTYEQYF.